This T cell receptor (beta chain) was sequenced for a study of beta chain features in type 1 diabetes. Findings and limits, study-wide: All four CD4+ subsets from Type 1 diabetes patients carried moderately but significantly shorter TCRB CDR3s. High TCR expression in some cells could lead to their over-representation in cDNA sequencing.

Trimming pared 5 bases from V and 2 bases from J, leaving 12 bases between. Germline V gene sequence: CDR1 SGHAT, CDR2 FQNNGV. The length of the CDR3 is 14 residues. The isolated RNA, all of it, was reverse transcribed, so expressed TCRB transcripts were what got sequenced. The data were produced by immunoSEQ multiplex PCR, yet TCRdb's version contains in-frame clones alone and is incomplete. The sample lists around 690,000 clones; around an eighth were seen once. In its sample, this clone was seen a few times. Its specificity is unknown. The TCR originated in a man aged 25-45 years with type 1 diabetes. V and J are TRBV11-2 and TRBJ2-5; no definite D call. Sequenced material: naive CD4+ T cells from blood. This chain's CDR3 is CASSQPGSQETQYF. The CDR3 DNA reads as TGTGCCAGCAGCCAACCCGGCTCACAAGAGACCCAGTACTTC.